The 32 T cell receptor beta chains below were found in one sample sequenced in a study of OX40 agonist ivuxolimab in advanced cancers. Library preparation was by the immunoSEQ multiplex PCR assay. The clones in this table, taken by TCRdb from immuneACCESS, are in-frame only. Not every clone is retained; where verified, under half of the shortfall comes from an unresolved V gene, and the cause of the rest is unknown. Counted in this sample were 50,000 to 80,000 clones; about 88% of them appeared once. Around 2.1% of the sample comes from the top ten. Sequencing used CD4+ or CD8+ T cells sorted from blood, obtained in a trial of the OX40 agonist ivuxolimab. The receptors shown here come from an adult with an advanced solid tumor such as melanoma, head and neck, liver or kidney cancer.

The CDR3: CASSPAVGLDSYEQYF. Written as DNA, the CDR3 is TGCGCCAGCAGCCCCGCGGTCGGCCTCGACTCCTACGAGCAGTACTTC. The chain recombines TRBV4-1 with TRBJ2-7; the D is unclear. Germline V lookup: CDR1 MGHRA, CDR2 YSYEKL. Deletions cut 4 bases from V and 0 bases from J, with 16 bases between. This CDR3 region has 16 residues.

The CDR3 protein is CASSPGGARNYGYTF. CDR3 nucleotide sequence: TGTGCCAGCAGCCCGGGGGGGGCGCGTAACTATGGCTACACCTTC. The gene calls are TRBV7-9 and TRBJ1-2; D might be TRBD1 (6 bases). Germline V gene sequence: CDR1 SEHNR, CDR2 FQNEAQ (reference sequence). V lost 5 bases and J lost 1, with 14 bases in between. The CDR3 is 15 amino acids.

The rearrangement uses TRBV7-8 and TRBJ2-5; 13 bases map to TRBD2. CDR3 length equals 15 residues. The junction had 7 bases not matched to a gene; V was cut back by 5 bases and J by 7 bases. Germline CDR1 is SGHVS and CDR2 is FQNEAQ. CDR3 DNA: TGTGCCAGCAGCACACTAGCGGGGGGGCCTGGGACCCAGTACTTC. Translating it yields CASSTLAGGPGTQYF. The entire variable domain, with the rest obtained from reference TRBV7-8 and TRBJ2-5, is as follows: GAGVSQSPRYKVAKRGQDVALRCDPISGHVSLFWYQQALGQGPEFLTYFQNEAQLDKSGLPSDRFFAERPEGSVSTLKIQRTQQEDSAVYLCASSTLAGGPGTQYFGPGTRLLVL.

The V call is TRBV6-5, the J call TRBJ1-1; D is unresolved. The germline CDR1 and CDR2 sequences are MNHEY and SVGAGI. This CDR3 region has 14 residues. V was trimmed by 6 bases and J by 1 base, leaving 12 bases between them. The CDR3 nucleotides read TGTGCCAGCAGACCCGGACCGGAGAACACTGAAGCTTTCTTT. Translation gives CASRPGPENTEAFF.

The J gene is TRBJ2-7, the V gene TRBV5-1; 10 bases are a match to TRBD2. V gave up 0 bases and J gave up 4 bases; unmatched junction bases: 7. This CDR3 contains 16 residues. The germline V gene has CDR1 SGHRS and CDR2 YFSETQ. CDR3 in amino acids: CASSLVSSGGAYEQYF. CDR3 bases: TGCGCCAGCAGCTTGGTCTCCAGCGGGGGGGCTTACGAGCAGTACTTC.

The V call is TRBV9, the J call TRBJ2-3; D gene uncertain. Germline V CDR1 and CDR2: SGDLS, YYNGEE. The length of the CDR3 is 14 residues. V lost 0 bases and J lost 0, with 5 bases in between. CDR3 sequence (DNA): TGTGCCAGCAGCGTAGCTGACAGCACAGATACGCAGTATTTT. Translated, it gives CASSVADSTDTQYF.

The V call is TRBV21-1, the J call TRBJ2-6. TRBV21-1 is a documented pseudogene. The CDR3 length is 14 residues. For the CDR3, the DNA is TGTGCCAGCAAGGGAAGAGGTGGGGCCAACGTCCTGACTTTC. Amino acids: CASKGRGGANVLTF.

In its sample, this clone was seen a few times. This chain uses TRBV2 with TRBJ1-5, with D unresolved. Trimming cost V 7 bases and J 7 bases, with 11 bases left between them. Germline loops: CDR1 SNHLY, CDR2 FYNNEI. There are 12 residues in the CDR3. Here the CDR3 DNA reads TGTGCCAGCACTCTACTGGGGCAGCCCCAGCATTTT. As protein: CASTLLGQPQHF.

The V gene is TRBV30, the J gene TRBJ1-5; 7 bases fit TRBD1. The CDR3 extends over 13 amino acids. Germline loops: CDR1 GTSNPN, CDR2 SVGIG (reference sequence). With 5 bases clipped from V and 6 bases from J, the junction kept 7 bases outside the gene matches. In DNA, the CDR3 is TGTGCCTGGGGGATGACAGGGCTTCAGCCCCAGCATTTT. Translation gives CAWGMTGLQPQHF.

The chain has TRBV18 and TRBJ2-1; D might be TRBD2 (6 bases). In germline, CDR1 is KGHSH, CDR2 LQKENI. V lost 3 bases, J lost 13 bases, and 10 bases lay in between. The length of the CDR3 is 11 residues. The CDR3 DNA reads as TGTGCCAGCTCACCCGGGGAGGCACAGTTCTTC. As protein: CASSPGEAQFF.

The gene calls are TRBV7-8 and TRBJ2-3, with a possible D match to TRBD2 (6 bases). Germline V gives CDR1 SGHVS, CDR2 FQNEAQ. Trimming took off 3 bases at V and 2 bases at J, with 12 bases between the two ends. The CDR3 spans 15 residues. CDR3 nucleotides: TGTGCCAGCAGCTTTGGTAGCGGCAACACAGATACGCAGTATTTT. Its protein is CASSFGSGNTDTQYF.

The V and J genes are TRBV5-1 and TRBJ1-6; D uncertain. The CDR3 contains 15 residues. With 6 bases removed from V and 8 bases from J, the gap between germline ends came to 18 bases. The germline V gene encodes CDR1 SGHRS and CDR2 YFSETQ. The CDR3 protein is CASKKSRQVDSPLHF. The CDR3 DNA reads TGCGCCAGCAAAAAGAGCCGGCAGGTGGATTCACCCCTCCACTTT.

The J gene is TRBJ1-5, the V gene TRBV18; no clear D gene. The V gene's germline CDR1 is KGHSH and CDR2 LQKENI. The V end lost 2 bases, the J end lost 3 bases, and 5 bases lay between the germline ends. This CDR3 is built from 13 residues. The CDR3 protein is CASSPDLNQPQHF. The CDR3 region has the DNA TGTGCCAGCTCACCAGATCTCAATCAGCCCCAGCATTTT.

The chain joins TRBV7-8 to TRBJ2-7, with TRBD2 identical over 9 bases. CDR1 is SGHVS, CDR2 FQNEAQ, per germline. The V gene end was trimmed by 3 bases and the J gene end by 4 bases; junction bases not matched to a gene: 10. The CDR3 covers 16 residues. CDR3 DNA sequence: TGTGCCAGCAGCTTTTCACTGTGGGCGGGGGGGTACGAGCAGTACTTC. Protein: CASSFSLWAGGYEQYF.

Turning to this clone: A read error may produce the germline difference seen at one junction end. In the same sample, other DNA sequences code for this CDR3. The genes are TRBV11-3 and TRBJ2-2; possible D gene TRBD1, 5 bases. Germline values: CDR1 SGHNT, CDR2 YENEEA. The CDR3 covers 15 residues. The CDR3 DNA reads as TGTGCTAGCAGTTTATCAGGGAACTTGGCCGGGGAGCTGTTTTTT. It specifies CASSLSGNLAGELFF.

The chain combines TRBV28 with TRBJ2-2; D may be TRBD2 (5 bases). V gave up 7 bases and J gave up 6 bases, with 15 bases separating them. The germline V gene has CDR1 MDHEN and CDR2 SYDVKM. This CDR3 spans 14 amino acids. The CDR3 DNA sequence: TGTGCCAGCACCGGCGGGCTAGTGGCCGGGGAGCTGTTTTTT. This encodes CASTGGLVAGELFF. Drawing the rest from reference TRBV28 and TRBJ2-2, the complete variable domain is DVKVTQSSRYLVKRTGEKVFLECVQDMDHENMFWYRQDPGLGLRLIYFSYDVKMKEKGDIPEGYSVSREKKERFSLILESASTNQTSMYLCASTGGLVAGELFFGEGSRLTVL.

J is TRBJ1-3 and V is TRBV15, with 7 bases lining up with TRBD1. The CDR3 runs 18 residues. The trim removed 1 base at V and 0 bases at J, leaving 9 bases unmatched. Per the germline V gene, CDR1 is LNHNV and CDR2 is YYDKDF (reference sequence). In nucleotides, the CDR3 is TGTGCCACCAGCAGAGGGAAAGGACAGGCCTACTCTGGAAACACCATATATTTT. It translates to CATSRGKGQAYSGNTIYF.

The rearrangement uses TRBV2 and TRBJ2-7, with D possibly being TRBD2 (6 bases). This CDR3 spans 14 amino acids. From germline, CDR1 is SNHLY and CDR2 FYNNEI. Trimming removed 8 bases from V and 4 bases from J, with 18 bases in between. The CDR3 sequence is CASGMGDSLYEQYF. In nucleotides, the CDR3 is TGTGCCAGCGGGATGGGGGACTCCTTATACGAGCAGTACTTC.

This chain joins TRBV30 and TRBJ2-1, with 15 positions matching TRBD2. The length of the CDR3 is 16 residues. Germline V lookup: CDR1 GTSNPN, CDR2 SVGIG (reference sequence). Unmatched junction bases numbered 3, after V lost 5 bases and J lost 1 base. CDR3: CAWDGLAGGSYNEQFF. CDR3 bases: TGTGCCTGGGACGGACTAGCGGGAGGGTCCTACAATGAGCAGTTCTTC.

This clone has a handful of counts. The chain has TRBV20-1 and TRBJ1-2, with D unresolved. In germline, CDR1 is DFQATT, CDR2 SNEGSKA (reference sequence). This CDR3 region has 10 residues. Trimming stripped 6 bases from V and 8 bases from J, with 10 bases between. CDR3 protein: CSATAVGYTF. The CDR3 DNA reads as TGCAGTGCGACCGCTGTCGGCTACACCTTC.

J is TRBJ2-1 and V is TRBV10-3; 11 bases agree with TRBD2. The CDR3 covers 15 residues. Germline-derived CDR1 and CDR2 are ENHRY and SYGVKD. Trimming cost V 6 bases and J 7 bases; bases outside gene matches: 8. For the CDR3, the DNA is TGTGCCATCAGATACTTAGCGGGGGGGCGGAATGAGCAGTTCTTC. Its protein product is CAIRYLAGGRNEQFF.

The V and J genes are TRBV27 and TRBJ1-2; no clear D gene. V was clipped by 3 bases and J by 8 bases, with 16 bases between them. CDR3 size: 14 residues. Germline CDR1 is MNHEY and CDR2 is SMNVEV (reference sequence). As DNA, the CDR3 is TGTGCCAGCAGTTTGAGAGGAGTCCGCGGGGGCTACACCTTC. It yields the protein CASSLRGVRGGYTF.

This chain connects TRBV6-1 to TRBJ2-7, with D perhaps matching TRBD2 (6 bases). CDR3 length: 15 amino acids. Trimming removed 0 bases at V and 2 bases at J, with 11 bases between. Per germline, CDR1 MNHNS and CDR2 SASEGT. CDR3 residues: CASSEARLVTYEQYF. The CDR3 DNA reads TGTGCCAGCAGTGAAGCGCGACTAGTCACCTACGAGCAGTACTTC.

The chain combines TRBV10-1 with TRBJ2-1; the match to TRBD1 covers 7 bases. V lost 5 bases, J lost 15 bases, and 10 bases stayed unmatched. There are 12 residues in the CDR3. Germline CDR1 WNHNN, CDR2 SYGVQD (reference sequence). The CDR3 bases are TGCGCCAGCAGTCCAACACAGGGGCGGGCGTTCTTC. Translation: CASSPTQGRAFF.

Comment on this clone: An end of the junction does not agree with germline; a read error may underlie this. The chain combines TRBV7-7 with TRBJ1-1, with a possible D match to TRBD1 (6 bases). In germline, CDR1 is SSHAT, CDR2 FNYEAQ (reference sequence). The CDR3 is 15 residues long. This chain's CDR3 is CASSPLGGRGTEAFF. As DNA, the CDR3 is TGTGCTAGCAGCCCCCTAGGGGGTCGAGGGACTGAAGCTTTCTTT.

V is TRBV11-1 and J is TRBJ2-3; the D is unclear. The CDR3 has 14 amino acids. Trimming shortened V by 10 bases and J by 0 bases, and 14 bases separated the two germline ends. Germline loops: CDR1 SGHAT, CDR2 FQDESV (reference sequence). The CDR3 region is CATSLGSSTDTQYF. As DNA, the CDR3 is TGTGCCACCTCCCTCGGCAGCAGCACAGATACGCAGTATTTT.

The V gene is TRBV2, the J gene TRBJ1-1; 7 bases are a match to TRBD1. Germline values: CDR1 SNHLY, CDR2 FYNNEI. The CDR3 runs to 14 residues. The V segment lost 6 bases and the J segment 5 bases; nucleotides outside the gene matches: 9. CDR3 nucleotides: TGTGCCAGCAGACCACGACAGGGCAATACTGAAGCTTTCTTT. Its translation: CASRPRQGNTEAFF.

The rearrangement joins TRBV9 to TRBJ2-2, with a possible D match to TRBD1 (5 bases). Trimming cost V 1 base and J 6 bases, with 10 bases left between them. CDR3 length: 14 amino acids. Germline CDR1 SGDLS, CDR2 YYNGEE. As DNA, the CDR3 is TGTGCCAGCAGCGTAACAAGACAGTCCGGGGAGCTGTTTTTT. It specifies CASSVTRQSGELFF.

This chain joins TRBV6-1 and TRBJ2-2, with D unclear. Germline CDR1 is MNHNS and CDR2 is SASEGT. CDR3 length: 11 residues. V lost 11 bases and J 6 bases, leaving 10 bases between the germline ends. CDR3 amino acids: CAGDLSGELFF. CDR3 nucleotide sequence: TGTGCCGGCGACTTGTCCGGGGAGCTGTTTTTT.

V is TRBV7-9 and J is TRBJ2-2; TRBD1 might be the D (6 bases). CDR1 is SEHNR and CDR2 is FQNEAQ in the germline V gene (reference sequence). The CDR3 totals 16 residues. The V and J ends lost 4 bases and 3 bases respectively, with 15 bases between them. The CDR3 is CASSSRTAPDTGELFF. Written as DNA, the CDR3 is TGTGCCAGCAGCTCTCGGACAGCCCCGGACACCGGGGAGCTGTTTTTT.

The rearrangement links TRBV5-5 to TRBJ2-2, with TRBD2 matching 9 bases. Germline lookup yields CDR1 SGHKS and CDR2 YYEKEE (reference sequence). This CDR3 region has 16 residues. V lost 4 bases and J lost 2; bases outside the gene matches: 6. Here the CDR3 reads CASSPSGLANTGELFF. The CDR3 DNA is TGTGCCAGCAGCCCTTCGGGACTAGCTAACACCGGGGAGCTGTTTTTT.

V gene TRBV7-8 combines with J gene TRBJ2-5; D ambiguous. V was cut by 2 bases and J by 5 bases, with 9 bases left in between. The V gene's germline CDR1 is SGHVS and CDR2 FQNEAQ. This CDR3 has 13 amino acids. The CDR3 protein is CASSLKTIETQYF. The CDR3 DNA reads TGTGCCAGCAGCTTAAAGACAATCGAGACCCAGTACTTC.